The 20 T cell receptor beta chains below all came from one sample that was sequenced in a study of shared clonotypes between healthy human individuals (dated by TCRdb to about 2020). The library was made by the immunoSEQ multiplex PCR assay. TCRdb carries this immuneACCESS record with in-frame sequences only. Its versions omit some clonotypes, under half of them owing to an unresolved V gene in the studies checked, with the rest unexplained. The sample data list around 1,100,000 clones, and roughly 80% of these were observed just once. The ten largest clones represent more than 0.85% of the sample. Sequencing used memory CD4+ T cells from PBMCs. What the cell subset or site label conveys for this sample: CD45RA-negative fraction. The receptors originated from a man younger than 35 in good health. Some clones in this sample may be carry-over from other donors' samples.

This clone was detected only once. A single base is all that separates this from a far larger clone, so a read error is likely. J is TRBJ1-2 and V is TRBV6-5; possible D gene TRBD1, 6 bases. CDR1 is MNHEY and CDR2 is SVGAGI in the germline V gene. The CDR3 contains 13 residues. The CDR3 DNA follows: TGTACCAGCAGGAGACAGGTGGACTATGGCTACACCTTC. This sequence encodes CTSRRQVDYGYTF.

This clone has a handful of counts. This sequence joins TRBV11-2 and TRBJ2-7, with 10 nucleotides matching TRBD1. The CDR3 sequence is 16 residues long. After removal of 6 bases from V and 3 bases from J, the junction contained 11 bases not matched to a gene. Germline lookup yields CDR1 SGHAT and CDR2 FQNNGV. The CDR3 coding sequence is TGTGCCAGCAGTCCCCTTAGGGGACAGGGGTTCTACGAGCAGTACTTC. This encodes CASSPLRGQGFYEQYF.

The chain uses TRBV5-1 and TRBJ2-3; D is possibly TRBD2 (6 bases). CDR1 is SGHRS and CDR2 is YFSETQ in the germline V gene. V was clipped by 4 bases and J by 2 bases, with 14 bases between them. The CDR3 is 15 amino acids. This chain's CDR3 is CASSPGLTFTDTQYF. The CDR3 DNA sequence: TGCGCCAGCAGCCCGGGACTCACGTTCACAGATACGCAGTATTTT.

The CDR3 region has the DNA TGTGCCAGCAGTTTTACGGGTCGCGGGGGCACTGAAGCTTTCTTT. This gives the protein CASSFTGRGGTEAFF. V gene TRBV28 combines with J gene TRBJ1-1, with D perhaps matching TRBD1 (5 bases). V lost 3 bases and J 4 bases, leaving 15 bases between the germline ends. Germline V gene sequence: CDR1 MDHEN, CDR2 SYDVKM. This CDR3 spans 15 amino acids.

This clone has a handful of counts. The chain employs TRBV7-9 and TRBJ2-6, with D unresolved. The germline V and J ends were trimmed by 5 bases and 0 bases, with 8 bases remaining between them. The germline V gene encodes CDR1 SEHNR and CDR2 FQNEAQ (reference sequence). The CDR3 is 15 amino acids. CDR3 DNA sequence: TGTGCCAGCAGCGTTGCCAGCTCTGGGGCCAACGTCCTGACTTTC. Protein: CASSVASSGANVLTF.

The V gene is TRBV11-2, the J gene TRBJ1-2; D gene ambiguous. V was cut by 4 bases and J by 8 bases, with 14 bases left in between. CDR1 SGHAT and CDR2 FQNNGV come from the germline V gene. The CDR3 length is 13 residues. The CDR3: CASSSWRGEGYTF. The DNA of the CDR3 is TGTGCCAGCAGCTCGTGGCGGGGTGAGGGCTACACCTTC.

The J gene is TRBJ2-7, the V gene TRBV28; TRBD2 aligns across 7 bases. The CDR3 has 16 residues. With 7 bases clipped from V and 0 bases from J, the junction kept 12 bases outside the gene matches. In germline, CDR1 is MDHEN, CDR2 SYDVKM. CDR3 DNA: TGTGCCAGCAAGCCTGGATCAGCGGGAAGCTCCTACGAGCAGTACTTC. This sequence encodes CASKPGSAGSSYEQYF.

The chain is built from TRBV21-1 and TRBJ2-2; the listed D gene, TRBD1, was not tested against the DNA. TRBV21-1 is classified as a pseudogene. The CDR3 sequence is 16 residues long. Here the CDR3 reads CASSLRTGDITGELFF. CDR3 DNA sequence: TGTGCCAGCAGCCTGCGGACAGGTGATATTACCGGGGAGCTGTTTTTT.

This clone was found a few times. This chain uses TRBV5-4 with TRBJ2-5; 9 nucleotides align to TRBD2. The last part of the DNA fits TRBJ2-7 better; the J call may be wrong. Germline CDR1 and CDR2: SGHNT and YYREEE (reference sequence). The CDR3 has 15 residues. Here the CDR3 DNA reads TGTGCCAGCAGCTCCGCGGGAGGGCCTGTCTCCGAGCAGTACTTC. Protein product: CASSSAGGPVSEQYF.

Comment on this clone: Other DNA sequences from this sample encode an identical CDR3 as well. The genes are TRBV2 and TRBJ2-7, with D unclear. Germline-derived CDR1 and CDR2 are SNHLY and FYNNEI. This CDR3 region has 12 residues. V was cut by 1 base and J by 4 bases, with 5 bases left in between. Here the CDR3 reads CASSEEGYEQYF. CDR3 bases: TGTGCCAGCAGTGAAGAAGGTTACGAGCAGTACTTC.

This clone was detected only a few times. The chain joins TRBV5-4 to TRBJ2-6; D not certain. CDR1 is SGHNT and CDR2 is YYREEE in the germline V gene (reference sequence). With 1 base removed from V and 2 bases from J, the gap between germline ends came to 4 bases. This CDR3 spans 14 amino acids. This CDR3 reads CASSLTTGANVLTF. CDR3 nucleotides: TGTGCCAGCAGCTTGACTACTGGGGCCAACGTCCTGACTTTC.

The chain is built from TRBV7-2 and TRBJ2-3, with 7 bases aligning to TRBD2. From germline, CDR1 is SGHTA and CDR2 FQGNSA. The J segment lost 6 bases and the V segment lost 4 bases, leaving 13 bases of the junction unmatched. The CDR3 runs 16 residues. In DNA form, the CDR3 reads TGTGCCAGCAGCTACGAGGCTAGCGGTCTCCCGGATACGCAGTATTTT. Its protein product is CASSYEASGLPDTQYF.

The V gene is TRBV27, the J gene TRBJ2-3; 9 bases line up with TRBD2. Germline V gene sequence: CDR1 MNHEY, CDR2 SMNVEV (reference sequence). The V gene end was trimmed by 4 bases and the J gene end by 4 bases; junction bases not matched to a gene: 12. The CDR3 contains 17 residues. The CDR3, as DNA: TGTGCCAGCAGTTCTTCTAGCGGGATACGCACGGCAGATACGCAGTATTTT. This translates into CASSSSSGIRTADTQYF.

The CDR3 protein is CASSQVEWPGQPQGNEQFF. The CDR3 nucleotides are TGCGCCAGCAGCCAAGTAGAATGGCCGGGACAGCCCCAAGGTAATGAGCAGTTCTTC. V usage is TRBV4-1 and J usage is TRBJ2-1; 7 bases map to TRBD1. The CDR3 is made up of 19 amino acids. Germline V gene sequence: CDR1 MGHRA, CDR2 YSYEKL. The V gene end was trimmed by 1 base and the J gene end by 7 bases; junction bases not matched to a gene: 19.

The sample holds a few counts of this clone. The CDR3 is CASKSRELGEQFF. DNA of the CDR3: TGTGCCAGCAAGTCGCGGGAATTAGGTGAGCAGTTCTTC. V gene TRBV6-1 combines with J gene TRBJ2-1, with D perhaps TRBD2 (6 bases). Deletions cut 7 bases from V and 9 bases from J, with 16 bases between. Germline V gene data show CDR1 as MNHNS and CDR2 as SASEGT. This CDR3 has 13 residues.

The chain is built from TRBV19 and TRBJ1-5; 10 bases are shared with TRBD1. The CDR3 has 12 residues. The ends lost 6 bases at V and 9 bases at J; junction bases unmatched: 2. From germline, CDR1 is LNHDA and CDR2 SQIVND (reference sequence). The CDR3 DNA reads TGTGCCAGTAGGACAGGGGGCCTGCCCCAGCATTTT. Residues: CASRTGGLPQHF.

V gene TRBV5-1 combines with J gene TRBJ1-4, with D possibly TRBD1 on 5 matching bases. The germline V gene has CDR1 SGHRS and CDR2 YFSETQ. V lost 5 bases, J lost 5 bases, and 16 bases lay in between. This CDR3 has 15 amino acids. The CDR3 DNA follows: TGCGCCAGCAGTTTTAGGGGAGCGTTAAATGAAAAACTGTTTTTT. It yields the protein CASSFRGALNEKLFF.

Turning to this clone: The sample holds other DNA sequences that translate to the same CDR3. The chain has TRBV29-1 and TRBJ2-1; D uncertain. Per germline, CDR1 SQVTM and CDR2 ANQGSEA. The CDR3 runs to 12 residues. The V end lost 3 bases, the J end lost 4 bases, and 7 bases lay between the germline ends. The CDR3 spells CSVDGSYNEQFF. The CDR3, as DNA: TGCAGCGTTGACGGTTCGTACAATGAGCAGTTCTTC.

This chain joins TRBV7-9 and TRBJ2-1; D could derive from TRBD1 or TRBD2 (5 bases each). This CDR3 contains 19 residues. Germline V gene data show CDR1 as SEHNR and CDR2 as FQNEAQ (reference sequence). Trimming pared 3 bases from V and 6 bases from J, leaving 27 bases between. The CDR3 DNA sequence: TGTGCCAGCAGCTTTCCTGGGGTGGGGACCGCCTCCACCTCCAATGAGCAGTTCTTC. Translated, it gives CASSFPGVGTASTSNEQFF.

In regard to this clone: A read error is likely here: a far larger clone is one base away. The genes are TRBV28 and TRBJ1-2; D might be TRBD1 (6 bases). The V end was cut by 5 bases, the J end by 2 bases, with 9 bases between. Germline values: CDR1 MDHEN, CDR2 SYDVKM. The CDR3 is 13 residues long. The CDR3 sequence: CASSPGHNYGYTF. CDR3 coding DNA: TGTGCCAGCAGTCCGGGACACAACTATGGCTACACCTTC.